A selection of T cell receptor beta chains follows, all from one sample in a study of cytomegalovirus exposure and HLA in healthy donors. TCRdb keeps only in-frame clones here, not all; method: immunoSEQ multiplex PCR. The sample holds around 130,000 clones; over 70% are singletons and the top ten take approximately 1.5%. The sequenced sample consisted of PBMCs. These receptors all come from a woman aged 18-30 years in good health and CMV-seronegative. Each CDR3 is given with its conserved first and last residue. The D gene is left open where the match is weak. The size entry is marked missing in some rows and otherwise reads once, few, many or a size class.

D gene	J gene	clone size	V gene	CDR3 protein	CDR3 DNA
-	TRBJ1-5	-	TRBV6-1	CASKETYDNQPQHF	TGTGCCAGCAAGGAGACTTATGACAATCAGCCCCAGCATTTT
-	TRBJ2-3	-	TRBV23-1	CASSPHRVYTQYF	TGCGCCAGCAGTCCGCACAGGGTTTATACGCAGTATTTT
TRBD1	TRBJ1-4	-	TRBV2	CASRADRGRYNEKLFF	TGTGCCAGCAGAGCCGACAGGGGCCGATATAATGAAAAACTGTTTTTT
TRBD1	TRBJ1-3	-	TRBV14	CASSLGGSSGNTIYF	TGTGCCAGCAGCCTAGGGGGCAGCTCTGGAAACACCATATATTTT
-	TRBJ2-1	-	TRBV4-1	CASSQESEPYNEQFF	TGCGCCAGTAGCCAGGAGTCGGAACCCTACAATGAGCAGTTCTTC
TRBD2	TRBJ2-5	-	TRBV30	CAWTKTSGLFQETQYF	TGTGCCTGGACTAAGACTAGCGGCTTATTCCAAGAGACCCAGTACTTC
-	TRBJ1-4	-	TRBV4-1	CASSPSTEKLFF	TGCGCCAGCAGCCCCTCTACCGAAAAACTGTTTTTT
TRBD2	TRBJ2-1	-	TRBV19	CASSIHSGARYNEQFF	TGTGCCAGTAGTATCCACAGCGGGGCCCGATACAATGAGCAGTTCTTC
TRBD1	TRBJ1-2	-	TRBV30	CAGGDRSIYGYTF	TGTGCCGGAGGGGACAGGAGTATCTATGGCTACACCTTC
TRBD1	TRBJ1-1	-	TRBV2	CASGTGTFLAFF	TGTGCCAGCGGGACAGGGACATTTCTAGCTTTCTTT
-	TRBJ2-5	-	TRBV6-1	CASSDWAGLQETQYF	TGTGCCAGCAGTGATTGGGCGGGACTGCAAGAGACCCAGTACTTC
TRBD2	TRBJ2-7	-	TRBV7-9	CASSPVNSGYLGGEQYF	TGTGCCAGCAGCCCGGTCAATAGCGGGTACCTGGGGGGCGAGCAGTACTTC
-	TRBJ2-3	-	TRBV4-2	CASSQDPRDTQYF	TGTGCCAGCAGCCAAGATCCCCGGGATACGCAGTATTTT
-	TRBJ2-5	few	TRBV7-2	CASSLNRFGETQYF	TGTGCCAGCAGCCTTAACAGATTTGGAGAGACCCAGTACTTC
TRBD2	TRBJ2-3	-	TRBV5-4	CASSLPNLAGASADTQYF	TGTGCCAGCAGCTTACCCAATCTAGCGGGAGCGTCGGCAGATACGCAGTATTTT
-	TRBJ1-2	-	TRBV12-1	CASSLRTEYGYTF	TGTGCCAGCAGCCTCCGGACTGAATATGGCTACACCTTC
-	TRBJ2-2	-	TRBV7-6	CASSLARVENTGELFF	TGTGCCAGCAGCTTAGCGCGTGTTGAAAACACCGGGGAGCTGTTTTTT
TRBD2	TRBJ2-5	-	TRBV25-1	CASSPTSGRGETQYF	TGTGCCAGCAGTCCCACTAGCGGGAGGGGAGAGACCCAGTACTTC
-	TRBJ2-2	once	TRBV7-9	CASSLDGNTGELFF	TGTGCCAGCAGCTTAGACGGGAACACCGGGGAGCTGTTTTTT
TRBD2	TRBJ2-1	-	TRBV29-1	CSFWTSLTPYNEQFF	TGCAGCTTCTGGACTAGCCTGACGCCCTACAATGAGCAGTTCTTC
-	TRBJ1-1	few	TRBV11-2	CASSLGPGGGTEAFF	TGTGCCAGCAGCTTAGGTCCGGGCGGGGGCACTGAAGCTTTCTTT
-	TRBJ1-4	once	TRBV7-9	CASSLLGSEKLFF	TGTGCCAGCAGTCTGCTCGGGAGTGAAAAACTGTTTTTT
TRBD2	TRBJ2-7	-	TRBV10-3	CAISESGGRLYEQYF	TGTGCCATCAGTGAGTCTGGCGGGAGGTTGTACGAGCAGTACTTC
-	TRBJ1-5	-	TRBV2	CASRTEGNQPQNF	TGTGCCAGCAGAACAGAGGGCAATCAGCCCCAGAATTTT
TRBD2	TRBJ2-3	-	TRBV5-4	CASSSGLAGGRTDTQYF	TGTGCCAGCAGCTCGGGACTAGCGGGAGGTCGAACAGATACGCAGTATTTT
-	TRBJ2-3	-	TRBV29-1	CSVGAGSTDGTQYF	TGCAGCGTTGGTGCGGGGTCCACAGATGGTACGCAGTATTTT
-	TRBJ2-7	-	TRBV6-5	CASSLLGQGYEQYF	TGTGCCAGCAGTCTCCTTGGGCAGGGGTACGAGCAGTACTTC
TRBD2	TRBJ2-3	-	TRBV5-1	CASSVEAERLAGRLSTDTQYF	TGCGCCAGCAGCGTGGAGGCCGAACGACTAGCGGGGAGGCTTAGCACAGATACGCAGTATTTT
TRBD2	TRBJ2-7	-	TRBV10-2	CASSRDGLAGRLYEQYF	TGCGCCAGCAGTAGGGACGGACTAGCGGGAAGGCTCTACGAGCAGTACTTC
-	TRBJ1-2	-	TRBV5-6	CASSLNPGPARHGYTF	TGTGCCAGCAGCTTAAATCCGGGTCCCGCGCGACATGGCTACACCTTC
-	TRBJ2-3	few	TRBV30	CAWSGDSTPSLDTQYF	TGTGCCTGGAGTGGTGACTCAACCCCCTCCCTCGATACGCAGTATTTT
-	TRBJ1-5	-	TRBV18	CASSPSQINQPQHF	TGTGCCAGCTCACCATCACAGATCAATCAGCCCCAGCATTTT
TRBD1	TRBJ1-2	once	TRBV5-6	CASSPTATGGTNYGYTF	TGTGCCAGCAGTCCTACCGCGACAGGGGGGACTAACTATGGCTACACCTTC
-	TRBJ2-1	-	TRBV7-9	CASAHRNSQNSYNEQFF	TGTGCCAGCGCCCATAGAAACAGCCAGAACTCCTACAATGAGCAGTTCTTC
-	TRBJ2-1	once	TRBV2	CASRQVGTYNEQFF	TGTGCCAGCAGGCAGGTCGGAACGTACAATGAGCAGTTCTTC
TRBD2	TRBJ2-5	-	TRBV7-9	CASSLLAGVQETQYF	TGTGCCAGCAGCTTGCTAGCGGGAGTACAAGAGACCCAGTACTTC